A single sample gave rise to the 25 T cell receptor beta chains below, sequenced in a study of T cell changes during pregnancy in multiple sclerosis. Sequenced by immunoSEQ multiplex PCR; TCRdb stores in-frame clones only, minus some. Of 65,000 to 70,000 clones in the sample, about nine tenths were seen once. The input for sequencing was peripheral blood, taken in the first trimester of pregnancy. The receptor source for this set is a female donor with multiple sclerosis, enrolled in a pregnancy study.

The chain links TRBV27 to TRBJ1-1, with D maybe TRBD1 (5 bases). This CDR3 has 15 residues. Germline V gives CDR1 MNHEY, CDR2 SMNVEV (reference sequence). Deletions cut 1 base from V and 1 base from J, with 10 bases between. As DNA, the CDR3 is TGTGCCAGCAGTTTATTGCGTACAGGGAACACTGAAGCTTTCTTT. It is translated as CASSLLRTGNTEAFF.

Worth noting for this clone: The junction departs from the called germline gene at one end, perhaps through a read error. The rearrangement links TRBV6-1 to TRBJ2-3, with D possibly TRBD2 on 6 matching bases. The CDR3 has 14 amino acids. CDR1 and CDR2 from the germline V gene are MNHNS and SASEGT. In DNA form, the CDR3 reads TGTGCCAGCCGCGAACTAGCAGTGACGGGTACGCAGTGTTTT. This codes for CASRELAVTGTQCF.

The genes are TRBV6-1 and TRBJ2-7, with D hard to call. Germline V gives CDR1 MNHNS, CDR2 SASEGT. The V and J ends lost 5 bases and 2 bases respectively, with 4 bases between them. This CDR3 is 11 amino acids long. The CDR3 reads CASSITYEQYF. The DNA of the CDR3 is TGTGCCAGCAGTATCACCTACGAGCAGTACTTC.

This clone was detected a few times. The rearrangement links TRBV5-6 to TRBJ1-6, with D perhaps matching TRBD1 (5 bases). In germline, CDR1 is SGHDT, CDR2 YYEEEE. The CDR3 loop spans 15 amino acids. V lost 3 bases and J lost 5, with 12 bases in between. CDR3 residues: CASSSQGLDNSPLHF. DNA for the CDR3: TGTGCCAGCAGCTCCCAGGGCTTGGATAATTCACCCCTCCACTTT.

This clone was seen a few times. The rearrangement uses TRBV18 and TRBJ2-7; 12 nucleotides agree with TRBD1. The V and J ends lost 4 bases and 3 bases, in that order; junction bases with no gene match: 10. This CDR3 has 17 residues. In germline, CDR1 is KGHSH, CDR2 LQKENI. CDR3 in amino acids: CASSLGQGAIGFYEQYF. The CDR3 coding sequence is TGTGCCAGCTCACTGGGACAGGGGGCGATCGGATTCTACGAGCAGTACTTC.

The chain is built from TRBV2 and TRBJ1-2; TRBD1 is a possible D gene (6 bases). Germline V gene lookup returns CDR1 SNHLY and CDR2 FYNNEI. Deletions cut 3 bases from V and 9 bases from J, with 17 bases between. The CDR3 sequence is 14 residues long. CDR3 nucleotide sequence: TGTGCCAGCAGTGAGAGACAGGCCTTCGATTGCTACACCTTC. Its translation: CASSERQAFDCYTF.

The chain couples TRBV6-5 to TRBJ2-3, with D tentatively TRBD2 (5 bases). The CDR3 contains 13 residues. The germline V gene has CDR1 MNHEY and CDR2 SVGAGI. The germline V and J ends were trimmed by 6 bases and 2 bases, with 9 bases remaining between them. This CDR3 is CASRERPTDTQYF. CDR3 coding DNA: TGTGCCAGCAGAGAGCGGCCCACAGATACGCAGTATTTT.

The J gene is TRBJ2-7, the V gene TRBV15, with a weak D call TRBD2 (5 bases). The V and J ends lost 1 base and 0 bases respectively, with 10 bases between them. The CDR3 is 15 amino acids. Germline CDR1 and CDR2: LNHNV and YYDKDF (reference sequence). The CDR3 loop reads CATSRGAGGSYEQYF. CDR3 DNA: TGTGCCACCAGCAGAGGGGCGGGCGGCTCCTACGAGCAGTACTTC.

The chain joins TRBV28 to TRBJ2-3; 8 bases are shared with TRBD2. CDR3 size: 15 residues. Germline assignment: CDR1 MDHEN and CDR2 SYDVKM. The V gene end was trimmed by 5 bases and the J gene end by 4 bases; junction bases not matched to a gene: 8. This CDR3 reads CASSHHIAGPDTQYF. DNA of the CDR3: TGTGCCAGCAGTCACCACATAGCGGGACCAGATACGCAGTATTTT. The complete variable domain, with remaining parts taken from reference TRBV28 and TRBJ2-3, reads DVKVTQSSRYLVKRTGEKVFLECVQDMDHENMFWYRQDPGLGLRLIYFSYDVKMKEKGDIPEGYSVSREKKERFSLILESASTNQTSMYLCASSHHIAGPDTQYFGPGTRLTVL.

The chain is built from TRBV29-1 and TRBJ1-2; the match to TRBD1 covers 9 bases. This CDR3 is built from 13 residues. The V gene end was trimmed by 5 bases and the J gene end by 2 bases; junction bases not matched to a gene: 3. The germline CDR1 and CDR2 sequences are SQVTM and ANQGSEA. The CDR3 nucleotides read TGCAGCGTTAACGACAGGGGGAACTATGGCTACACCTTC. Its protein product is CSVNDRGNYGYTF.

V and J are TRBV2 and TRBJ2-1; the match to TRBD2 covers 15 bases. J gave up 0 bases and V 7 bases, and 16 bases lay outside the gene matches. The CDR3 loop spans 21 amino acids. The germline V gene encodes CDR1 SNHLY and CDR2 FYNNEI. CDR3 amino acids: CASKELKGLAGGGHSYNEQFF. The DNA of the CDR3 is TGTGCCAGCAAGGAACTAAAGGGACTAGCGGGAGGAGGGCACTCCTACAATGAGCAGTTCTTC. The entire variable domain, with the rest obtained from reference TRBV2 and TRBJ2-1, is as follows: EPEVTQTPSHQVTQMGQEVILRCVPISNHLYFYWYRQILGQKVEFLVSFYNNEISEKSEIFDDQFSVERPDGSNFTLKIRSTKLEDSAMYFCASKELKGLAGGGHSYNEQFFGPGTRLTVL.

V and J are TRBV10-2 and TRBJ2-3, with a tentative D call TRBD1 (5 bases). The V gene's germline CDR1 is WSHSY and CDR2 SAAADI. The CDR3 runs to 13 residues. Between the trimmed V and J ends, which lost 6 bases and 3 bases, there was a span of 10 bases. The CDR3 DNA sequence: TGCGCCAGCAGCCAAACAGGAACAGATACGCAGTATTTT. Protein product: CASSQTGTDTQYF.

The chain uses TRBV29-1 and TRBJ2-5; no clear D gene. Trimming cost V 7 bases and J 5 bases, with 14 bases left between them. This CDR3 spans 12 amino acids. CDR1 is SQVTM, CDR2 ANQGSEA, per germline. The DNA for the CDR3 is TGCAGCGGGGTGGAAAACGGGGAGACCCAGTACTTC. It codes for CSGVENGETQYF.

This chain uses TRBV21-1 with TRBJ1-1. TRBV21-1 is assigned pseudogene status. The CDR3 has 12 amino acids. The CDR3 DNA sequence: TGTGCCAGCCCGCCTAAAACCGCGGAGGCTTTCTTT. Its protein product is CASPPKTAEAFF.

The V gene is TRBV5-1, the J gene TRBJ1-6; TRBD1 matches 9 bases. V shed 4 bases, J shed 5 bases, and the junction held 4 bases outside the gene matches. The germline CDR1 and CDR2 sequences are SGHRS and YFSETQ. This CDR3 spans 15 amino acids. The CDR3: CASSAGTGNNSPLHF. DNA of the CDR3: TGCGCCAGCAGCGCGGGGACAGGGAATAATTCACCCCTCCACTTT.

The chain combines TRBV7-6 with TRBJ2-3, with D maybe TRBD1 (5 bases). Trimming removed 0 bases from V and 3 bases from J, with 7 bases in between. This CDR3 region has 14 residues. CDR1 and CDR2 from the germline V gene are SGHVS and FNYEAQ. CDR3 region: CASSLAPGTDTQYF. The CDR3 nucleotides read TGTGCCAGCAGCTTAGCCCCAGGGACAGATACGCAGTATTTT.

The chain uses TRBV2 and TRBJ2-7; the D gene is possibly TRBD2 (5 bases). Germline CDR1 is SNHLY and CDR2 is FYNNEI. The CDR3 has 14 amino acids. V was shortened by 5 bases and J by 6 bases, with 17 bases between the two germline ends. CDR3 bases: TGTGCCAGCAGTATAGGACTTATTCCACCCGAGCAGTACTTC. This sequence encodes CASSIGLIPPEQYF.

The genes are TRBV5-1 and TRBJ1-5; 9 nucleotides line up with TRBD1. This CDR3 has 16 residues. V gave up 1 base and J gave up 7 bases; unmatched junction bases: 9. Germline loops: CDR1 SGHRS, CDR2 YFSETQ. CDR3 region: CASSLTGTGYIQPQHF. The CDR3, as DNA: TGCGCCAGCAGCTTGACCGGGACAGGGTACATCCAGCCCCAGCATTTT.

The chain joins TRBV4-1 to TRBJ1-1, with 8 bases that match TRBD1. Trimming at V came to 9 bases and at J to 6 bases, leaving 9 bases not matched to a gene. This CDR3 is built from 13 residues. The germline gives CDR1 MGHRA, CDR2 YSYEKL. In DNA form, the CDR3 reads TGCGCCAGTAAACGGACAGGGAAGGCTGAAGCTTTCTTT. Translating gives CASKRTGKAEAFF.

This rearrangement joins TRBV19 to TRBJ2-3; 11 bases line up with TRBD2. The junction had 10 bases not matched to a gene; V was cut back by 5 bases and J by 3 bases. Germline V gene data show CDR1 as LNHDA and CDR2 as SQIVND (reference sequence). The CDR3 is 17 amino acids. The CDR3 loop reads CASSPRGSGRGTDTQYF. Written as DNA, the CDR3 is TGTGCCAGTAGTCCCCGAGGTAGCGGGAGGGGGACAGATACGCAGTATTTT.

CDR3 sequence (DNA): TGTGCCAGCAGGGCCGAAAGCTCCTATAATTCACCCCTCCACTTT. This encodes CASRAESSYNSPLHF. The chain is built from TRBV2 and TRBJ1-6, with D unclear. CDR1 SNHLY and CDR2 FYNNEI come from the germline V gene. V was clipped by 6 bases and J by 0 bases, with 9 bases between them. This CDR3 has 15 residues.

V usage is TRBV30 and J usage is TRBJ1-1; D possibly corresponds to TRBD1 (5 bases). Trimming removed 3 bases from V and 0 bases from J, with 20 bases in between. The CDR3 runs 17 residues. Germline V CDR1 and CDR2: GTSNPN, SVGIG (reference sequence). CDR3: CAWRGGWGTQMNTEAFF. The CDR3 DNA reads TGTGCCTGGAGGGGGGGGTGGGGCACACAGATGAACACTGAAGCTTTCTTT.

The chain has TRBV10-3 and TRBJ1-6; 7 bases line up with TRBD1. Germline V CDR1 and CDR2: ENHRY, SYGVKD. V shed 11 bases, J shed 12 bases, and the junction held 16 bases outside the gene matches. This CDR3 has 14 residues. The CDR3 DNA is TGTGCCGCTCGGGGGCAGGGGGGAACGTTACCCCTCCACTTT. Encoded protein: CAARGQGGTLPLHF.

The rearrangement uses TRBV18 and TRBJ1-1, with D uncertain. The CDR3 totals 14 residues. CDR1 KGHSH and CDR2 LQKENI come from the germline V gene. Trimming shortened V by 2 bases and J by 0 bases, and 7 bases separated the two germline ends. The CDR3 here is CASSPAGLNTEAFF. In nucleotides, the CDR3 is TGTGCCAGCTCACCAGCGGGATTGAACACTGAAGCTTTCTTT.

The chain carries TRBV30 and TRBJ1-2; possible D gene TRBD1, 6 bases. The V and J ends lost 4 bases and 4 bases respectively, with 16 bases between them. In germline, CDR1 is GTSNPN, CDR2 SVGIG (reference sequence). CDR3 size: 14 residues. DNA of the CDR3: TGTGCCTGGATCTCCCGCGGACAGACCTATGGCTACACCTTC. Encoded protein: CAWISRGQTYGYTF.